In its sample, the clone carrying this TCR beta chain was seen a few times. No antigen is known for it. These data belong to a study of T cells after yellow fever vaccination. General study results and limits: One caveat is that FACS-sorted repertoires could contain abundant clonotypes contaminating from the bulk population.

The germline V gene has CDR1 DFQATT and CDR2 SNEGSKA (reference sequence). The CDR3 is 13 residues long. The ends were cut back, 4 bases at V and 5 bases at J, with 12 bases in the middle. For TCR, cDNA came from 5'RACE template switching, which added a universal primer site and UMIs. TCRdb independently ran MiXCR on the 5' RACE reads; one entry per CDR3 protein. Among 400,000 to 450,000 distinct CDR3 sequences listed, around 19% were seen once. The chain joins TRBV20-1 to TRBJ2-4, with D hard to call. This sequence originates from a man younger than 35 who received the YFV17D yellow fever vaccine. This sample comprised PBMCs, obtained before the yellow fever booster vaccination. The CDR3 nucleotides read TGCAGTGCTAAAGACGGGCCAGAAAACATTCAGTACTTC. As protein: CSAKDGPENIQYF.